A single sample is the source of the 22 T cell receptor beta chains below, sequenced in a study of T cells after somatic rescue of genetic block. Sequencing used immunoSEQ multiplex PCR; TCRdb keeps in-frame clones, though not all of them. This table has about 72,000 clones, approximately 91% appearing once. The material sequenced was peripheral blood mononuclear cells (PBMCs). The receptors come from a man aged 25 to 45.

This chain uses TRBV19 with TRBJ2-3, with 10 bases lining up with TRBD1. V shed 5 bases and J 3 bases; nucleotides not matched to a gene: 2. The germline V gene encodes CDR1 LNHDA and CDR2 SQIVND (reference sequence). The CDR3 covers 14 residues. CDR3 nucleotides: TGTGCCAGTAGTTTGGGACAGGGGACAGATACGCAGTATTTT. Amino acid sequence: CASSLGQGTDTQYF.

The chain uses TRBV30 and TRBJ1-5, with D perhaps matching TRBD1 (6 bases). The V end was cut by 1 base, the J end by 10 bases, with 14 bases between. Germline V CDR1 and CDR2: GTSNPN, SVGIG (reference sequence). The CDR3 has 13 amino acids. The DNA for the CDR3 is TGTGCCTGGAGTGATGGGGGGGCTCAACCCCAGCATTTT. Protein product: CAWSDGGAQPQHF.

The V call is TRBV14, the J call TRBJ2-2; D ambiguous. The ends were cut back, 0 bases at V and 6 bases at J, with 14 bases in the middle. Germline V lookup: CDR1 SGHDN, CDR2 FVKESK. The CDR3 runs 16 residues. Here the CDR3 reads CASSQDSGTLSGELFF. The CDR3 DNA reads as TGTGCCAGCAGCCAAGATAGTGGAACACTCTCCGGGGAGCTGTTTTTT.

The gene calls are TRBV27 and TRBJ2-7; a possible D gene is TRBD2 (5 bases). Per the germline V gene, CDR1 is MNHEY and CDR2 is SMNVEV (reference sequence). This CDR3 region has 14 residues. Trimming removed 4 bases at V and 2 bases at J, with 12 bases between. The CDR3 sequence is CASSSRGPAYEQYF. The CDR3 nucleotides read TGTGCCAGCAGTTCCCGGGGTCCTGCCTACGAGCAGTACTTC.

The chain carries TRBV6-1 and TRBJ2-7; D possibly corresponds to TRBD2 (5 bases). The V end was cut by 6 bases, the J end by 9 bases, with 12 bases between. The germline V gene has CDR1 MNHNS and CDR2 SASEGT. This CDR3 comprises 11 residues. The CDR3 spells CASSPPRVQYF. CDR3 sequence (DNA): TGTGCCAGCAGCCCCCCGCGGGTGCAGTACTTC.

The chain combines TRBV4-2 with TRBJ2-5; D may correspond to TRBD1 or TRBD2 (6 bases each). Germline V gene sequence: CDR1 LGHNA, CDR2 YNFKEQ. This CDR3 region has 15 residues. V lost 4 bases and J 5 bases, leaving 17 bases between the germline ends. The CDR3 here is CASSRRDTVGETQYF. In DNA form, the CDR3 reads TGTGCCAGCAGCCGGCGGGACACCGTTGGGGAGACCCAGTACTTC.

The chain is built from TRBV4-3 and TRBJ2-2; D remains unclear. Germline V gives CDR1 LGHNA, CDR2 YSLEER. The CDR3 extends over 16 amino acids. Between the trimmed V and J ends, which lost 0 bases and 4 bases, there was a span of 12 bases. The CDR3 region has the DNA TGCGCCAGCAGCCAAGATGCCGGCGTGGGCACCGGGGAGCTGTTTTTT. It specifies CASSQDAGVGTGELFF.

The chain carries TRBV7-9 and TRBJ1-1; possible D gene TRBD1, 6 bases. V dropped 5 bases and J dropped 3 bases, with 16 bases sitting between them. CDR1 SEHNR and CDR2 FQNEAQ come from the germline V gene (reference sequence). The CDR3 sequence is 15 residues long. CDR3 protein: CASSDGQYRDTEAFF. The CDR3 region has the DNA TGTGCCAGCAGCGACGGACAGTATCGGGACACTGAAGCTTTCTTT.

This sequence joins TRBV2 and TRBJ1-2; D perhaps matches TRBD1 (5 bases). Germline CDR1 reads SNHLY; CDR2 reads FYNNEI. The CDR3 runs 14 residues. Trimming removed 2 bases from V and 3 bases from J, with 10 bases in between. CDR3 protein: CASSESGEDYGYTF. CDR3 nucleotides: TGTGCCAGCAGTGAATCGGGGGAGGACTATGGCTACACCTTC.

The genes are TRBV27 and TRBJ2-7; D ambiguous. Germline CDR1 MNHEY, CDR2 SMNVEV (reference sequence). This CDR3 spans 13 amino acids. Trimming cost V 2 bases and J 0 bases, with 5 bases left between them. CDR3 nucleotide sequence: TGTGCCAGCAGTTTAATACGCTCCTACGAGCAGTACTTC. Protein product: CASSLIRSYEQYF.

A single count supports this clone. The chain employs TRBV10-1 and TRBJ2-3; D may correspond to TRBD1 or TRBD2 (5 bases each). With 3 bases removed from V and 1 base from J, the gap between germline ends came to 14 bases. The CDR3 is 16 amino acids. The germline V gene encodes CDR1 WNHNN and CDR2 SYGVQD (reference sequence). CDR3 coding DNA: TGCGCCAGCAGTGACCGGAGGACAACTGGCACAGATACGCAGTATTTT. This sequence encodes CASSDRRTTGTDTQYF.

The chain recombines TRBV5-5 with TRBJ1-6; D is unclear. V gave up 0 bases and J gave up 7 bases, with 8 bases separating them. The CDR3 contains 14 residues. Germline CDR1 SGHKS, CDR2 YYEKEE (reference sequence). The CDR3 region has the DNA TGTGCCAGCAGCTTGGTAGTACAGAATTCACCCCTCCACTTT. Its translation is CASSLVVQNSPLHF.

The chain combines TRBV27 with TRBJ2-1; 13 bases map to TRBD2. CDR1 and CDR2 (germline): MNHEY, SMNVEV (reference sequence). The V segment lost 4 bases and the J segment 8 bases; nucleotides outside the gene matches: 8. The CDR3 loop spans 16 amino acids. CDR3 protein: CASSSGLAGSSHEQFF. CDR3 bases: TGTGCCAGCAGTTCGGGACTAGCGGGATCTTCCCATGAGCAGTTCTTC.

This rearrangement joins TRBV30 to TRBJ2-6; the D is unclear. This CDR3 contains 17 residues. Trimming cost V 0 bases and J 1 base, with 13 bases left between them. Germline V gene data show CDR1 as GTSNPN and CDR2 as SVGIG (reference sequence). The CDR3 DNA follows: TGTGCCTGGAGTGTAACGGTCGGTCTATCTGGGGCCAACGTCCTGACTTTC. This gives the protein CAWSVTVGLSGANVLTF.

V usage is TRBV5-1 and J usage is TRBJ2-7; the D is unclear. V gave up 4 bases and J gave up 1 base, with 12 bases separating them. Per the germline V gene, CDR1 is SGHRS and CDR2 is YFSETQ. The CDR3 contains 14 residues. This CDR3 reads CASSPGTGSYEQYF. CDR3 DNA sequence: TGCGCCAGCAGCCCTGGCACTGGATCCTACGAGCAGTACTTC.

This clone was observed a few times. DNA for the CDR3: TGTGCCAGCAGCACGGCAACGTCCTCTTTGGAGCAGTACTTC. The encoded protein is CASSTATSSLEQYF. V gene TRBV7-9 combines with J gene TRBJ2-7; D remains ambiguous. The CDR3 spans 14 residues. The V and J ends lost 5 bases and 7 bases respectively, with 18 bases between them. CDR1 and CDR2 (germline): SEHNR, FQNEAQ (reference sequence).

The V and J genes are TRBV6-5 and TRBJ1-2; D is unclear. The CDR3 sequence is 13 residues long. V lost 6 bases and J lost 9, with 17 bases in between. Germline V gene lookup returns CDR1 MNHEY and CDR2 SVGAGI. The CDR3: CASSGGLTLSYTF. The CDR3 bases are TGTGCCAGCAGCGGCGGACTGACCCTAAGCTACACCTTC.

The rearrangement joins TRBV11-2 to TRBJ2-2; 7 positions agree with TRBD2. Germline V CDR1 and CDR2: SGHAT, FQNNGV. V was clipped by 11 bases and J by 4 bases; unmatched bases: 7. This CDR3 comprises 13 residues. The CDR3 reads CAAGGRITGELFF. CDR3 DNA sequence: TGTGCCGCTGGCGGGAGAATCACCGGGGAGCTGTTTTTT.

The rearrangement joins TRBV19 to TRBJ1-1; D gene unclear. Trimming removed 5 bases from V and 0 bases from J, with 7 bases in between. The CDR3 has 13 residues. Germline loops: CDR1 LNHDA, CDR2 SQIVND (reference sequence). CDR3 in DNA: TGTGCCAGTAGTGTCAGCCTGAACACTGAAGCTTTCTTT. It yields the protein CASSVSLNTEAFF.

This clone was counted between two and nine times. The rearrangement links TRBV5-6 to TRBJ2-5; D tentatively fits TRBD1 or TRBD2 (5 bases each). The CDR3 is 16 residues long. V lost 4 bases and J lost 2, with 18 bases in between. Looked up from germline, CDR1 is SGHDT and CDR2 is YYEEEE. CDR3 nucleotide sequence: TGTGCCAGCAGCGTCACCGGGACCTCAGCGCAAGAGACCCAGTACTTC. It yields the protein CASSVTGTSAQETQYF.

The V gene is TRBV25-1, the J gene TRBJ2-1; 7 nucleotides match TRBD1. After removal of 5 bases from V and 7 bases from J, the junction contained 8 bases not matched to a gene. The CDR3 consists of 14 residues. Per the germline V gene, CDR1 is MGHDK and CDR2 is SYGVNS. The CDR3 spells CASSFGTAPNEQFF. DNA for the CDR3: TGTGCCAGCAGTTTCGGGACAGCACCGAATGAGCAGTTCTTC. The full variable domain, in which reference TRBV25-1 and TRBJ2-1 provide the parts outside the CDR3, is EADIYQTPRYLVIGTGKKITLECSQTMGHDKMYWYQQDPGMELHLIHYSYGVNSTEKGDLSSESTVSRIRTEHFPLTLESARPSHTSQYLCASSFGTAPNEQFFGPGTRLTVL.

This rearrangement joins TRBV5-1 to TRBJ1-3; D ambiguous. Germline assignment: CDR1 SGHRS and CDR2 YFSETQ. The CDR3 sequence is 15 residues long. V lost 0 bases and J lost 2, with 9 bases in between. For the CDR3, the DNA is TGCGCCAGCAGCTTGGATGAGAACCCTGGAAACACCATATATTTT. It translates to CASSLDENPGNTIYF.